These 22 T cell receptor beta chains share one sample of origin, sequenced in a study of cytomegalovirus exposure and HLA in healthy donors. The study ran its PCR with 60 Vbeta and 13 Jbeta primers. TCRdb keeps only in-frame clones here, not all; method: immunoSEQ multiplex PCR. The sample holds 76,000 or so clones; 73% are singletons and the top ten take about 16%. The source material was PBMCs. The receptor set was obtained from a woman aged 35 to 49 in good health and CMV-seropositive.

The gene calls are TRBV4-1 and TRBJ2-5, with TRBD1 as a possible D gene (6 bases). The CDR3 runs to 17 residues. CDR1 is MGHRA and CDR2 is YSYEKL in the germline V gene. V was cut by 1 base and J by 2 bases, with 17 bases left in between. CDR3 DNA sequence: TGCGCCAGCAGCCAAGCCCCCCCGGGACACATACAAGAGACCCAGTACTTC. This codes for CASSQAPPGHIQETQYF.

The chain employs TRBV6-1 and TRBJ1-2; 7 bases agree with TRBD1. The CDR3 totals 17 residues. Trimming took 1 base from V and 1 from J; bases not matched to a gene: 9. Germline loops: CDR1 MNHNS, CDR2 SASEGT. The CDR3, as DNA: TGTGCCAGCAGTGAAGTGGCGAGGACAGGAGATAACTATGGCTACACCTTC. It encodes CASSEVARTGDNYGYTF.

The rearrangement links TRBV9 to TRBJ2-5; tentative D call: TRBD2 (5 bases). The length of the CDR3 is 14 residues. Trimming took off 0 bases at V and 4 bases at J, with 10 bases between the two ends. CDR1 and CDR2 from the germline V gene are SGDLS and YYNGEE. CDR3 DNA sequence: TGTGCCAGCAGCGTAGACGGGAACCTAGAGACCCAGTACTTC. Translated, it gives CASSVDGNLETQYF. The full variable domain, rest sourced from reference TRBV9 and TRBJ2-5, is DSGVTQTPKHLITATGQRVTLRCSPRSGDLSVYWYQQSLDQGLQFLIQYYNGEERAKGNILERFSAQQFPDLHSELNLSSLELGDSALYFCASSVDGNLETQYFGPGTRLLVL.

This clone was counted only a few times. This chain uses TRBV30 with TRBJ1-1; the D gene is possibly TRBD1 (6 bases). Trimming cost V 3 bases and J 2 bases, with 19 bases left between them. The CDR3 sequence is 16 residues long. Germline V gene lookup returns CDR1 GTSNPN and CDR2 SVGIG (reference sequence). CDR3 protein: CAWRLPGGAENTEAFF. The CDR3 coding sequence is TGTGCCTGGAGACTCCCGGGGGGCGCAGAAAACACTGAAGCTTTCTTT.

A few counts support this clone. Other DNA sequences within the sample encode an identical CDR3. Here the CDR3 reads CVSSLFGTGGHTEAFF. CDR3 nucleotide sequence: TGTGTCAGTAGCTTGTTCGGGACAGGGGGTCACACTGAAGCTTTCTTT. The chain carries TRBV5-6 and TRBJ1-1; 11 bases align to TRBD1. Looked up from germline, CDR1 is SGHDT and CDR2 is YYEEEE. The CDR3 length is 16 residues.

The CDR3 sequence: CASSRTTGPNEKLFF. As DNA, the CDR3 is TGCGCCAGCAGCCGTACGACAGGGCCAAATGAAAAACTGTTTTTT. V and J are TRBV5-1 and TRBJ1-4, with 7 bases lining up with TRBD1. Germline V CDR1 and CDR2: SGHRS, YFSETQ. The CDR3 totals 15 residues. Germline trimming cut 4 bases from V and 5 bases from J; bases unmatched to any gene: 8.

The gene calls are TRBV30 and TRBJ1-6; weak D call: TRBD1 (5 bases). Trimming removed 0 bases from V and 7 bases from J, with 13 bases in between. This CDR3 region has 15 residues. Per germline, CDR1 GTSNPN and CDR2 SVGIG (reference sequence). DNA of the CDR3: TGTGCCTGGAGTGTACTGGGGGGTTCAAATTCACCCCTCCACTTT. Its translation: CAWSVLGGSNSPLHF.

The CDR3 nucleotides are TGTGCCTGGAGCGGCGGCGAAAAACTGTTTTTT. This encodes CAWSGGEKLFF. The J gene is TRBJ1-4, the V gene TRBV30; D is unclear. In germline, CDR1 is GTSNPN, CDR2 SVGIG (reference sequence). The V end was cut by 3 bases, the J end by 8 bases, with 7 bases between. The CDR3 covers 11 residues.

The V gene is TRBV9, the J gene TRBJ2-3, with 8 bases that match TRBD2. The germline V gene has CDR1 SGDLS and CDR2 YYNGEE. The CDR3 spans 14 residues. With 0 bases clipped from V and 6 bases from J, the junction kept 3 bases outside the gene matches. CDR3 protein: CASSVAAGVDTQYF. For the CDR3, the DNA is TGTGCCAGCAGCGTAGCAGCGGGAGTGGATACGCAGTATTTT.

With regard to this clone: Its ends do not fully match the called genes, so a read error is possible. V and J are TRBV7-2 and TRBJ2-5; 9 bases are shared with TRBD2. Germline V lookup: CDR1 SGHTA, CDR2 FQGNSA. CDR3 length: 14 amino acids. The CDR3 DNA reads as TGTGCCAGCGGAACGGGACTAGCAAGTGAGATCCAGTACTTC. This codes for CASGTGLASEIQYF.

The CDR3 here is CASSLSLNQPQHF. The DNA of the CDR3 is TGTGCCAGCAGCTTGAGTCTTAATCAGCCCCAGCATTTT. V gene TRBV7-2 combines with J gene TRBJ1-5; D gene unclear. Germline V gene lookup returns CDR1 SGHTA and CDR2 FQGNSA. The CDR3 totals 13 residues. V was shortened by 3 bases and J by 4 bases, with 7 bases between the two germline ends.

V and J are TRBV30 and TRBJ2-5; 10 bases are shared with TRBD1. The end of the DNA fits TRBJ2-7 better, so the J call may be wrong. The CDR3 loop spans 14 amino acids. The germline V gene has CDR1 GTSNPN and CDR2 SVGIG (reference sequence). This CDR3 reads CASAHGTGAYEQYF. The CDR3 DNA is TGTGCCTCGGCACACGGGACAGGGGCCTACGAGCAGTACTTC.

This clone was observed once. The chain has TRBV5-4 and TRBJ1-5; 8 bases match TRBD1. The CDR3 length is 14 residues. Germline CDR1 is SGHNT and CDR2 is YYREEE (reference sequence). CDR3 in amino acids: CATGDRFSNQPQHF. The CDR3 DNA reads TGTGCGACCGGGGACAGGTTTAGCAATCAGCCCCAGCATTTT. The whole variable domain, filled in from reference TRBV5-4 and TRBJ1-5, reads ETGVTQSPTHLIKTRGQQVTLRCSSQSGHNTVSWYQQALGQGPQFIFQYYREEENGRGNFPPRFSGLQFPNYSSELNVNALELDDSALYLCATGDRFSNQPQHFGDGTRLSIL.

V is TRBV7-8 and J is TRBJ1-5; 7 positions match TRBD1. Germline loops: CDR1 SGHVS, CDR2 FQNEAQ. The CDR3 length is 13 residues. V lost 3 bases to trimming and J lost 7 bases; unmatched junction nucleotides: 3. The CDR3 bases are TGTGCCAGCAGCTTCGACAGGGAACAGCCCCAGCATTTT. It yields the protein CASSFDREQPQHF.

V and J are TRBV4-2 and TRBJ2-5; the match to TRBD1 covers 8 bases. CDR1 is LGHNA and CDR2 is YNFKEQ in the germline V gene. The CDR3 sequence is 12 residues long. With 4 bases clipped from V and 5 bases from J, the junction kept 0 bases outside the gene matches. CDR3 loop: CASSRTGETQYF. The CDR3 coding sequence is TGTGCCAGCAGCCGGACAGGGGAGACCCAGTACTTC.

The rearrangement joins TRBV28 to TRBJ2-1, with a weak D call TRBD1 (6 bases). The CDR3 totals 16 residues. Germline CDR1 and CDR2: MDHEN and SYDVKM. With 6 bases removed from V and 1 base from J, the gap between germline ends came to 16 bases. CDR3 loop: CASRAPRGGSYNEQFF. The CDR3, as DNA: TGTGCCAGCAGGGCCCCCAGGGGTGGTTCCTACAATGAGCAGTTCTTC.

This chain uses TRBV5-4 with TRBJ2-5; TRBD2 matches 14 bases. This CDR3 contains 16 residues. The V gene's germline CDR1 is SGHNT and CDR2 YYREEE (reference sequence). Trimming removed 3 bases from V and 2 bases from J; junction bases left unmatched: 3. The CDR3, as DNA: TGTGCCAGCAGCTCTGGGACTAGCGGGGGACAAGAGACCCAGTACTTC. Amino acid sequence: CASSSGTSGGQETQYF.

This rearrangement joins TRBV7-9 to TRBJ2-7; TRBD1 matches 8 bases. The germline CDR1 and CDR2 sequences are SEHNR and FQNEAQ (reference sequence). This CDR3 spans 14 amino acids. The junction had 3 bases not matched to a gene; V was cut back by 4 bases and J by 1 base. The CDR3 reads CASSSDRVSYEQYF. The CDR3 DNA is TGTGCCAGCAGCTCGGACAGGGTATCCTACGAGCAGTACTTC.

The chain combines TRBV5-1 with TRBJ2-1; 14 bases are shared with TRBD2. Looked up from germline, CDR1 is SGHRS and CDR2 is YFSETQ. CDR3 length equals 18 residues. V dropped 1 base and J dropped 5; count of bases not matched to a gene: 8. The CDR3 region has the DNA TGCGCCAGCAGCTTGAGGACTAGCGGGGGGTTGTCCCACAATGAGCAGTTCTTC. Its protein is CASSLRTSGGLSHNEQFF.

The chain is built from TRBV6-5 and TRBJ2-5, with D maybe TRBD2 (5 bases). Per germline, CDR1 MNHEY and CDR2 SVGAGI. The CDR3 is 13 residues long. V was shortened by 2 bases and J by 5 bases, with 9 bases between the two germline ends. The CDR3 reads CASSYGRGETQYF. The CDR3 DNA is TGTGCCAGCAGTTACGGGAGAGGGGAGACCCAGTACTTC.

The gene calls are TRBV7-9 and TRBJ2-1; 10 bases map to TRBD2. Germline CDR1 is SEHNR and CDR2 is FQNEAQ (reference sequence). The length of the CDR3 is 15 residues. V lost 5 bases, J lost 6 bases, and 7 bases stayed unmatched. This CDR3 reads CASSQTSGLPNEQFF. The DNA for the CDR3 is TGTGCCAGCAGCCAGACTAGCGGGTTACCCAATGAGCAGTTCTTC. Looking up the rest from reference TRBV7-9 and TRBJ2-1 gives the full variable domain: DTGVSQNPRHKITKRGQNVTFRCDPISEHNRLYWYRQTLGQGPEFLTYFQNEAQLEKSRLLSDRFSAERPKGSFSTLEIQRTEQGDSAMYLCASSQTSGLPNEQFFGPGTRLTVL.

The chain employs TRBV30 and TRBJ2-7; 8 bases agree with TRBD1. The V segment lost 2 bases and the J segment 4 bases; nucleotides outside the gene matches: 10. Germline CDR1 reads GTSNPN; CDR2 reads SVGIG (reference sequence). This CDR3 has 15 amino acids. The CDR3 nucleotides are TGTGCCTGGAGTCCTAAACCGGGACAGGCTTACGAGCAGTACTTC. It translates to CAWSPKPGQAYEQYF.